This is a list of T cell receptor beta chains from one sample in a study of cytomegalovirus exposure and HLA in healthy donors. Method: immunoSEQ multiplex PCR; TCRdb's copy keeps in-frame clones and lacks some. The data hold some 140,000 clones, with 85% to 90% observed a single time. The source material was PBMCs. The receptors here all came from a woman in her twenties or thirties in good health and CMV-seronegative. The CDR3 runs from the conserved cysteine through the conserved F or W. D genes are given only for firm matches. The size field is filled for only some rows; it gives once, few, many or a size class.

j_gene	abundance	d_gene	v_gene	CDR3nt	CDR3aa
TRBJ2-4	NA	TRBD2	TRBV7-6	TGTGCCAGCAGCTTATGGCCTAGCGGAGTGTCTCTAGCCAAAAACATTCAGTACTTC	CASSLWPSGVSLAKNIQYF
TRBJ1-4	NA	TRBD1	TRBV7-6	TGTGCCAGCAGCTTGGGGACAGGGTTTCCTTTAACTAATGAAAAACTGTTTTTT	CASSLGTGFPLTNEKLFF
TRBJ2-7	NA	TRBD1	TRBV28	TGTGCCAGCAGTTTTTGGCGGACAGGGGGGGCCGAGCGCCGGCCCTACGGGGGGTACTTC	CASSFWRTGGAERRPYGGYF
TRBJ1-2	NA	NA	TRBV28	TGTGCCAGCGGGTGGACTGGAGATGGCTACACCTTC	CASGWTGDGYTF
TRBJ1-4	NA	NA	TRBV2	TGTGCCAGCCACGAAACATTTGAGGGTGAAAAACTGTTTTTT	CASHETFEGEKLFF
TRBJ2-4	NA	TRBD1	TRBV5-4	TGTGCCAGCAGCTTTGACAGGGGGGGAACTCAGTACTTC	CASSFDRGGTQYF
TRBJ2-3	NA	TRBD2	TRBV18	TGTGCCAGCTCACCCCGCATGGGACTAGATACAGATACGCAGTATTTT	CASSPRMGLDTDTQYF
TRBJ1-4	NA	NA	TRBV7-9	TGTTCCAGCAGCTTAGGGCAGGGGATCGCCGCAACTAATGAAAAACTGTTTTTT	CSSSLGQGIAATNEKLFF
TRBJ2-1	NA	TRBD2	TRBV4-1	TGCGCCAGCAGCCAGTCGACTAGCGGGGCTTATTACAATGAGCAGTTCTTC	CASSQSTSGAYYNEQFF
TRBJ2-5	NA	NA	TRBV7-9	TGTGCCAGCAGCTTAGGACAAGGGGGAAGAGGAGAGACCCAGTACTTC	CASSLGQGGRGETQYF
TRBJ2-5	NA	NA	TRBV5-6	TGTGCCAGCAGCTTGGTGCTAGCGTACCAAGAGACCCAGTACTTC	CASSLVLAYQETQYF
TRBJ1-4	few	NA	TRBV5-4	TGTGCCAGCAGCATGGCCCCGGGAGCTAATGAAAAACTGTTTTTT	CASSMAPGANEKLFF
TRBJ2-1	NA	TRBD1	TRBV19	TGTGCCAGTAGTATTTTACCGGGACAGGGATTATACAATGAGCAGTTCTTC	CASSILPGQGLYNEQFF
TRBJ1-1	NA	NA	TRBV19	TGTGCCACCCAGGGGAACACTGAAGCTTTCTTT	CATQGNTEAFF
TRBJ1-1	NA	NA	TRBV19	TGTGCCAGTAGCCCCGGGGGGCTGAAGGACACTGAAGCTTTCTTT	CASSPGGLKDTEAFF
TRBJ2-1	once	TRBD2	TRBV5-4	TGTGCCAGCAGCTCCGGACTAGCCTACAATGAGCAGTTCTTC	CASSSGLAYNEQFF
TRBJ1-1	NA	TRBD1	TRBV28	TGTGCCAGCAGTGCCGGGGGGCCGTTGACAGGGGGAGAAGTGAACACTGAAGCTTTCTTT	CASSAGGPLTGGEVNTEAFF
TRBJ2-3	NA	NA	TRBV7-9	TGTTCCAGCAGCCCCCCCGGAGCAGATACGCAGTATTTT	CSSSPPGADTQYF
TRBJ2-7	NA	NA	TRBV10-3	TGTGCCATCAGTGAGTCCCTAGGAGGAAGAGCCTACGAGCAGTACTTC	CAISESLGGRAYEQYF
TRBJ2-1	NA	NA	TRBV5-3	TGTGCCAGATACGGGGTTGGTGAGCAGTTCTTC	CARYGVGEQFF
TRBJ2-7	NA	TRBD2	TRBV5-4	TGTGCCAGCAGCCCCGCGGGGGGTGGTATCGTCGAGCAGTACTTC	CASSPAGGGIVEQYF
TRBJ1-1	NA	NA	TRBV18	TGCGCCAGCTCACCGTCCGAGGATATGAACACTGAAGCTTTCTTT	CASSPSEDMNTEAFF
TRBJ2-5	NA	TRBD2	TRBV2	TGTGCCAGCAGTCTGTCTAGCGGGGTTGAAGAGACCCAGTACTTC	CASSLSSGVEETQYF
TRBJ1-2	NA	NA	TRBV4-2	TGTGCCAGCAGCCAAGATGAAGGGGTTTGGTATGGCTACACCTTC	CASSQDEGVWYGYTF
TRBJ2-1	NA	NA	TRBV7-2	TGTGCCAGCACCAAAAGGGGACTGGGTAGTGAGCAGTTCTTC	CASTKRGLGSEQFF
TRBJ2-1	NA	NA	TRBV19	TGTGCCAGTAGAGACCTGGGGAGGTCCTCCTACAATGAGCAGTTCTTC	CASRDLGRSSYNEQFF
TRBJ1-4	once	NA	TRBV7-2	TGTGCCAGCAGCTTAGTTCGGGGATTAAAGGAAAAACTGTTTTTT	CASSLVRGLKEKLFF
TRBJ2-2	NA	TRBD1	TRBV18	TGTGCCAGCTCGGGACAGGGGAACACCGGGGAGCTGTTTTTT	CASSGQGNTGELFF
TRBJ2-1	NA	NA	TRBV9	TGTGCCAGCAGCGTAATTGGATTAGCCTTTCTCCCCCGCTGTTTCTTC	CASSVIGLAFLPRCFF